This T cell receptor beta chain derives from a study of blood T cell repertoires in COVID-19. At the level of the study: The analysed material was cDNA or gDNA that came from T cells, B-cell-depleted T cells, or PBMCs.

Data came from immunoSEQ multiplex PCR; TCRdb stores just in-frame clones and leaves some out. The profile shows around 230,000 clones, around 92% of them singletons. The study assigned cohorts using participant-reported clinical history. This clonotype was sampled from a young woman with acute COVID-19. Sequenced material: PBMCs or T cells enriched from blood (not recorded which).

In nucleotides, the CDR3 is TGTGCCAGCAGCGTGCGGGCCGAGGGCACCCAGTACTTC. Amino acid sequence: CASSVRAEGTQYF. The rearrangement links TRBV7-7 to TRBJ2-5; D may be TRBD2 (5 bases). The CDR3 contains 13 residues. Looked up from germline, CDR1 is SSHAT and CDR2 is FNYEAQ (reference sequence). Trimming removed 5 bases at V and 8 bases at J, with 15 bases between.